The sequence of this TCR beta chain was determined in a study of blood T cell repertoires in COVID-19. Study details: Material from acute and convalescent COVID-19 was sourced from the United States, Italy and Spain.

The participants were between roughly 18 and 100 years old and came from 24 US areas. Recovery among Cohort 3 donors was established by two negative PCRs, clearance, or symptom resolution. The CDR3 runs to 16 residues. The germline gives CDR1 LGHNA, CDR2 YSLEER. Deletions cut 0 bases from V and 2 bases from J, with 12 bases between. In the study's own analysis: Amplification from reference gene primers served as the basis for estimated nucleated cell counts. Only in-frame clones appear in the TCRdb table, and some are missing; sequencing was by immunoSEQ multiplex PCR. V, J and clone size are those of that table, while D and trimming were read from the DNA. The sample yields a few hundred thousand clones, about nine tenths seen once.

This TCR was sampled from a young woman who had recovered from COVID-19. This sequence joins TRBV4-3 and TRBJ2-3; a weak D match, TRBD2 (5 bases). The specimen sequenced was PBMCs or T cells enriched from blood (not recorded which). The CDR3 DNA reads TGCGCCAGCAGCCAAGATCCCACGGGAACCACAGATACGCAGTATTTT. This translates into CASSQDPTGTTDTQYF.